The sequence of this TCR beta chain was determined in a study of T cells in Graves' hyperthyroidism and ophthalmopathy. CDR3 length: 14 residues. Germline V CDR1 and CDR2: SQVTM, ANQGSEA. Trimming left V 5 bases short and J 1 base short, with 14 bases between. This clonotype was counted at least ten times. There were TCR beta CDR3 regions amplified from RNA transcripts. TCR CDR3 regions were first amplified by RT-PCR with HTBI primers. From the multiplex PCR reads, TCRdb called clonotypes with MiXCR, one entry per CDR3 protein. The sample includes hundreds of thousands of distinct CDR3 sequences, approximately 13% seen only once; the top ten take less than 10%.

Material: blood. The TCR originated in a woman younger than 30 with Graves' hyperthyroidism. This rearrangement joins TRBV29-1 to TRBJ1-1, with D unresolved. In DNA form, the CDR3 reads TGCAGCGTTACCCGGGAGGGAAGGAACACTGAAGCTTTCTTT. Amino acid sequence: CSVTREGRNTEAFF.